Listed here are 22 T cell receptor beta chains from one sample, sequenced in a study of CD8+CD57+ T cells in acquired aplastic anemia listed by TCRdb under 2018. Expansion of CD8+CD57+ cells had been shown by flow cytometry in the patients chosen for sequencing. These reads were obtained on an Illumina HiSeq 2000. Genomic DNA served as template for TCR beta VDJ combination and CDR3 sequence profiling. TCRdb itself trimmed the public reads at Q25 with fastp, ran MiXCR and retained productive beta chains. Each entry is one CDR3 protein sequence, shown with its most common DNA and genes. Counted in this sample were 150,000 to 200,000 distinct CDR3 sequences; around 48% of them appeared once. The ten largest clones take up 25% to 40% of the sample. Sequencing was carried out using sorted CD4+, CD8+, or CD8+CD57+ T cells (not recorded which) from PBMCs. These receptors originate from a human donor with aplastic anemia.

This clonotype was found many times. This chain joins TRBV7-6 and TRBJ2-6; TRBD2 aligns across 10 bases. Germline CDR1 reads SGHVS; CDR2 reads FNYEAQ. The CDR3 length is 18 residues. The trim removed 5 bases at V and 6 bases at J, leaving 13 bases unmatched. The CDR3 DNA reads as TGTGCCAGCAGCCAACCAAAATCGCTAGCGGGAGAGGCCAACGTCCTGACTTTC. Protein sequence: CASSQPKSLAGEANVLTF.

The chain recombines TRBV20-1 with TRBJ2-7, with D unresolved. The ends were cut back, 2 bases at V and 10 bases at J, with 15 bases in the middle. The CDR3 is 12 residues long. In germline, CDR1 is DFQATT, CDR2 SNEGSKA (reference sequence). Here the CDR3 reads CSARRQPPTQYF. CDR3 sequence (DNA): TGCAGTGCTAGAAGGCAACCTCCTACTCAGTACTTC.

On this clonotype: With a much larger clone just one base away, this may be a read error. The chain couples TRBV9 to TRBJ2-7, with D possibly TRBD2 on 5 matching bases. Per the germline V gene, CDR1 is SGDLS and CDR2 is YYNGEE. Trimming removed 0 bases from V and 7 bases from J, with 17 bases in between. This CDR3 comprises 15 residues. CDR3 amino acids: CASSVEDSTSEEQYF. The CDR3 nucleotides read TGTGCCAGCAGCGTAGAGGACTCGACCTCGGAGGAGCAGTACTTC.

This clonotype was seen many times. The rearrangement joins TRBV29-1 to TRBJ1-2; no reliable D call. This CDR3 has 12 residues. Trimming removed 6 bases from V and 0 bases from J, with 8 bases in between. The germline CDR1 and CDR2 sequences are SQVTM and ANQGSEA. CDR3 nucleotides: TGCAGCGTGGCCCCATCTAACTATGGCTACACCTTC. Its protein product is CSVAPSNYGYTF.

This clonotype was recorded at least ten times. This chain's CDR3 is CASSLNDEQYF. DNA for the CDR3: TGTGCCAGCAGCTTAAACGACGAGCAGTACTTC. The rearrangement uses TRBV7-9 and TRBJ2-7, with unresolved D. The V gene lost 2 bases and the J gene lost 5 bases, with 4 bases spanning the gap. The CDR3 has 11 residues. Germline V gives CDR1 SEHNR, CDR2 FQNEAQ (reference sequence).

This clonotype has more than one count but fewer than ten. A much more abundant neighbour one base away suggests this may be a read error. The chain joins TRBV11-1 to TRBJ2-1, with D perhaps TRBD2 (6 bases). Germline V gene data show CDR1 as SGHAT and CDR2 as FQDESV (reference sequence). The CDR3 covers 14 residues. This CDR3 is CASSFSGFYNEQSF. Written as DNA, the CDR3 is TGTGCCAGCAGCTTTAGCGGATTTTACAATGAGCAGTCCTTC.

The sample holds many counts of this clonotype. The chain employs TRBV5-1 and TRBJ2-7, with a tentative D call TRBD2 (5 bases). The CDR3 has 13 residues. Trimming pared 7 bases from V and 2 bases from J, leaving 13 bases between. The germline gives CDR1 SGHRS, CDR2 YFSETQ. CDR3 residues: CASRPLEAYEQYF. The CDR3 DNA follows: TGCGCCAGCCGGCCCTTGGAGGCCTACGAGCAGTACTTC.

V is TRBV3-1 and J is TRBJ2-3; D gene uncertain. The V and J ends lost 0 bases and 2 bases respectively, with 15 bases between them. The CDR3 has 17 amino acids. CDR1 LGHDT and CDR2 YNNKEL come from the germline V gene (reference sequence). Here the CDR3 DNA reads TGTGCCAGCAGCCAAGATTGGGCTGGAGCCGACACAGATACGCAGTATTTT. Encoded protein: CASSQDWAGADTDTQYF.

This clonotype was detected many times. The chain carries TRBV2 and TRBJ2-7, with 14 bases fitting TRBD2. The germline CDR1 and CDR2 sequences are SNHLY and FYNNEI. The J segment lost 3 bases and the V segment lost 5 bases, leaving 6 bases of the junction unmatched. The CDR3 covers 16 residues. The CDR3 nucleotides are TGTGCCAGCAGTAAGACTAGCGGGAGGGCCCTCTACGAGCAGTACTTC. It yields the protein CASSKTSGRALYEQYF.

This clonotype has at least ten counts. This sequence joins TRBV4-2 and TRBJ2-7; a possible D gene is TRBD1 (6 bases). Germline assignment: CDR1 LGHNA and CDR2 YNFKEQ. V lost 1 base to trimming and J lost 0 bases, with 19 bases between them. This CDR3 is built from 18 residues. DNA for the CDR3: TGTGCCAGCAGCCAAGCCAGGGCCAAAAGCAGGGGCTCCTACGAGCAGTACTTC. Amino acid sequence: CASSQARAKSRGSYEQYF.

This clonotype was counted between two and nine times. The genes are TRBV7-3 and TRBJ2-5, with D uncertain. Germline-derived CDR1 and CDR2 are SGHTA and FQGTGA. The CDR3 is 13 residues long. Trimming removed 3 bases at V and 5 bases at J, with 10 bases between. CDR3 sequence (DNA): TGTGCCAGCAGCTTGGGCCCACGGGAGACCCAGTACTTC. It yields the protein CASSLGPRETQYF. Supplemented by reference TRBV7-3 and TRBJ2-5, the full variable domain reads GAGVSQTPSNKVTEKGKYVELRCDPISGHTALYWYRQSLGQGPEFLIYFQGTGAADDSGLPNDRFFAVRPEGSVSTLKIQRTERGDSAVYLCASSLGPRETQYFGPGTRLLVL.

This clonotype occurred a few times. The V and J genes are TRBV27 and TRBJ1-2; no reliable D call. Germline V gives CDR1 MNHEY, CDR2 SMNVEV (reference sequence). V lost 5 bases and J 7 bases, leaving 20 bases between the germline ends. This CDR3 has 15 residues. DNA for the CDR3: TGTGCCAGCAGTGGCCAAAGGGAGATAATTGGTGGCTACACCTTC. Amino acids: CASSGQREIIGGYTF.

The table lists this clonotype with a few counts. The CDR3 end shows no conserved phenylalanine or tryptophan, and so a read error is likely. The chain carries TRBV11-3 and TRBJ1-2; D is possibly TRBD1 (5 bases). The CDR3 spans 15 residues. Trimming stripped 3 bases from V and 7 bases from J, with 18 bases between. Germline CDR1 and CDR2: SGHNT and YENEEA. The CDR3 nucleotides read TGTGCCAGCAGCTTGGGCTACGGGGGAAATTTTGGCTACACCCTC. Protein product: CASSLGYGGNFGYTL.

The genes are TRBV28 and TRBJ2-6; no definite D call. Per the germline V gene, CDR1 is MDHEN and CDR2 is SYDVKM. This CDR3 has 15 amino acids. The ends were cut back, 3 bases at V and 0 bases at J, with 6 bases in the middle. The CDR3 protein is CASSLGGSGANVLTF. The CDR3 DNA reads TGTGCCAGCAGTTTGGGCGGCTCTGGGGCCAACGTCCTGACTTTC. The full variable domain, in which reference TRBV28 and TRBJ2-6 provide the parts outside the CDR3, is DVKVTQSSRYLVKRTGEKVFLECVQDMDHENMFWYRQDPGLGLRLIYFSYDVKMKEKGDIPEGYSVSREKKERFSLILESASTNQTSMYLCASSLGGSGANVLTFGAGSRLTVL.

The rearrangement uses TRBV24-1 and TRBJ2-7; D not resolved. The CDR3 totals 14 residues. Deletions cut 0 bases from V and 0 bases from J, with 5 bases between. The V gene's germline CDR1 is KGHDR and CDR2 SFDVKD. The CDR3 bases are TGTGCCACCAGTGATTTGGAAAGCTCCTACGAGCAGTACTTC. It is translated as CATSDLESSYEQYF.

This clonotype has only a few counts. This chain connects TRBV2 to TRBJ2-7; TRBD1 matches 7 bases. Germline V gene sequence: CDR1 SNHLY, CDR2 FYNNEI. V lost 6 bases and J lost 0; bases outside the gene matches: 8. The CDR3 runs 15 residues. CDR3 region: CASRHKTGSSYEQYF. The CDR3 coding sequence is TGTGCCAGCAGACACAAGACAGGGTCCTCCTACGAGCAGTACTTC.

V and J are TRBV7-2 and TRBJ2-5; 8 nucleotides agree with TRBD2. Trimming cost V 1 base and J 3 bases; bases outside gene matches: 13. Germline lookup yields CDR1 SGHTA and CDR2 FQGNSA. CDR3 size: 18 residues. The CDR3 here is CASSLERTSWGAEETQYF. Written as DNA, the CDR3 is TGTGCCAGCAGCTTAGAAAGGACTAGCTGGGGCGCTGAAGAGACCCAGTACTTC.

There are a few counts of this clonotype. The chain recombines TRBV5-4 with TRBJ1-5; D remains unclear. Trimming removed 0 bases from V and 3 bases from J, with 28 bases in between. The CDR3 is made up of 21 amino acids. The germline CDR1 and CDR2 sequences are SGHNT and YYREEE (reference sequence). The CDR3: CASSLGGFMDGQLRPNQPQHF. CDR3 DNA: TGTGCCAGCAGCTTGGGAGGTTTCATGGACGGTCAGTTAAGACCCAATCAGCCCCAGCATTTT.

The chain has TRBV11-3 and TRBJ2-7; 7 bases fit TRBD1. Germline V gene sequence: CDR1 SGHNT, CDR2 YENEEA. With V trimmed by 3 bases and J by 7 bases, 6 bases remained unmatched. CDR3 length: 13 amino acids. The CDR3 DNA sequence: TGTGCCAGCAGCTTGGACAGGCCCCTGGAGCAGTACTTC. Protein: CASSLDRPLEQYF.

This clonotype was observed at least ten times. The gene calls are TRBV7-2 and TRBJ2-2, with a tentative D call TRBD2 (6 bases). V lost 5 bases and J 6 bases, leaving 10 bases between the germline ends. Germline values: CDR1 SGHTA, CDR2 FQGNSA. This CDR3 comprises 13 residues. The CDR3, as DNA: TGTGCCAGCAGCGCTACGGGAGCCGGGGAGCTGTTTTTT. The encoded protein is CASSATGAGELFF.

The chain links TRBV14 to TRBJ2-7, with D possibly being TRBD1 (6 bases). The V gene lost 3 bases and the J gene lost 3 bases, with 15 bases spanning the gap. The CDR3 is made up of 15 amino acids. Germline V gene lookup returns CDR1 SGHDN and CDR2 FVKESK. CDR3 residues: CASSHMDRSHYEQYF. The CDR3 coding sequence is TGTGCCAGCAGCCACATGGACAGATCCCACTACGAGCAGTACTTC.

This clonotype was seen only once. This chain links TRBV10-3 with TRBJ1-2; D ambiguous. Trimming cost V 0 bases and J 3 bases, with 8 bases left between them. The CDR3 is 14 residues long. Germline V CDR1 and CDR2: ENHRY, SYGVKD. The CDR3 spells CAISESRTDYGYTF. In DNA form, the CDR3 reads TGTGCCATCAGTGAGTCGCGGACGGACTATGGCTACACCTTC.